The T cell receptor beta chain described here comes from a study of control samples from healthy donors and cancer patients (dated by TCRdb to 2019 to 2021). Points on this clone: What antigen it recognizes has not been identified. The input lacks base qualities; no much larger clone sits a single base away.

The germline ends are 11 bases apart after V is trimmed by 4 bases and J by 3 bases. The CDR3 measures 13 amino acids from cysteine to phenylalanine. The only DNA kept is the CDR3, 39 bases in frame from the first base. The germline V gene provides CDR1 SGDLS and CDR2 YYNGEE. The library relied on the immunoSEQ multiplex PCR assay. TCRdb's version of the immuneACCESS table is confined to in-frame rearrangements and falls short of the full clone set. An unresolved V gene accounts for under half of the shortfall where checked; the remainder is of unknown origin. This sample comprises about 130,000 clones, more than 85% of them detected only once. The top ten clones comprise 1.7% of the sample.

The TCR originated in a man in his fifties with head and neck cancer. Sequencing was performed on PBMCs. The rearrangement combines TRBV9 with TRBJ2-7; the D gene may be TRBD1 or TRBD2, since each aligns over 5 bases. The bases read TGTGCCAGCAGCCGAGGGGACCTCTACGAGCAGTACTTC. It codes for CASSRGDLYEQYF.